This T cell receptor beta chain was found in a study of cytomegalovirus exposure and HLA in healthy donors (TCRdb year 2017). Regarding the research as a whole: According to a later analysis, one platform produced both the roughly 120 validation repertoires and the 670 or so repertoires of the first cohort. The study aimed to test whether cataloging public T cell receptors could reveal signatures of past pathogen exposure. Along with the roughly 610-subject first cohort, a separate validation cohort of approximately 110 different subjects was used. To predict cytomegalovirus infection status, the study combined high-throughput TCR immunosequencing, statistical association of individual TCRs with disease status, and machine learning. The study at large found these results: Most TCR sequences were observed very rarely across donors, whereas some public TCRs were present in many individuals. The authors suggested that the approach could potentially be extended to other disease states and immunological phenotypes. Of the cluster scores, roughly 95% were above 0 in a later analysis, which found that TCRs clustered in the first cohort also tended to co-occur in the 120 or so validation repertoires. In vitro tests confirmed that three of the cytomegalovirus-associated TCR beta chains recognize cytomegalovirus antigens. The classifier was reported to diagnose cytomegalovirus status with high specificity and sensitivity in both the original cohort and the validation cohort. All 120 or so repertoires were used to score co-occurrence in the validation cohort in a later analysis, because that analysis had no HLA typing for the cohort. The study gave a list of some 150 TCR beta chains associated with cytomegalovirus.

Regarding this clone: Its antigen remains undetermined. Base qualities are not recorded, but no much larger clone differs from it by a single base.

The library was made by the immunoSEQ multiplex PCR assay. Per the source publication's procedure: A statistical classification framework was developed to diagnose cytomegalovirus status using the catalog of TCR beta chain sequences. TCRdb stores this immuneACCESS table with in-frame sequences only. Part of the clones is absent; in the studies checked, under half of the shortfall reflects unresolved V genes, and no reason is known for the rest. V, J and clone size derive from that table, while D and trimming were established from the DNA sequence. The sample data list hundreds of thousands of clones, and 86% of these were observed just once. The ten largest clones take up roughly 0.82% of the sample. The donors belonged to the validation cohort of 120 subjects, which was separate from the approximately 660-subject first cohort. The sequencing input was PBMCs. This sequence was found in a young woman in good health and CMV-seronegative.

In nucleotide form, the sequence is TGTGCCTGGACCGTTAGCGGGAGGGCCGGCAATGAGCAGTTCTTC. The translation is CAWTVSGRAGNEQFF. The chain employs TRBV30 and TRBJ2-1, and 11 junction bases match TRBD2. V is trimmed back by 4 bases and J by 6 bases, and the junction contains 8 bases that no gene match accounts for. The CDR3 starts with the cysteine, ends with the phenylalanine, and has 15 residues. Only the CDR3 DNA is retained, 45 bases long and in frame from the first base. CDR1 GTSNPN and CDR2 SVGIG are derived from the germline V gene (reference sequence).